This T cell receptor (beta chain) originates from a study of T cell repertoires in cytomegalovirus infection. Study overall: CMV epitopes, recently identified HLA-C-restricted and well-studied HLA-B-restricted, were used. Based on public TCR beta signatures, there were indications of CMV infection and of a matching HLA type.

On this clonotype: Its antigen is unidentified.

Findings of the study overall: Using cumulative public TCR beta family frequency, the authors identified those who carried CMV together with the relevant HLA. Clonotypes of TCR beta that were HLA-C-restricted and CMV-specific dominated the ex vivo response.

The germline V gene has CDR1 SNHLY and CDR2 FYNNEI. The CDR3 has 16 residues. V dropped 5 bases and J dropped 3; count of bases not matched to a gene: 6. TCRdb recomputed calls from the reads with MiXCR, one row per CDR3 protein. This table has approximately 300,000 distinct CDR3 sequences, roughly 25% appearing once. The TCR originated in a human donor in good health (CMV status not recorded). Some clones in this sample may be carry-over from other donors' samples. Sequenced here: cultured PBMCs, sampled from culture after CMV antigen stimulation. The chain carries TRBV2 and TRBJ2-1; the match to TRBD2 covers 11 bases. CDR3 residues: CASSLRLAGHYNEQFF. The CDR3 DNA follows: TGTGCCAGCAGTTTACGACTAGCGGGACACTACAATGAGCAGTTCTTC.